These 5 T cell receptor beta chains were all obtained from the same sample, sequenced in a study of cytomegalovirus exposure and HLA in healthy donors. PCR primers comprised 60 Vbeta and 13 Jbeta primers. Some clones are missing from TCRdb's copy, which holds only in-frame ones; the method was immunoSEQ multiplex PCR. The repertoire includes nearly 300,000 clones, 80% to 90% of them detected once, and around 3.7% sits in the top ten. The sequencing input was PBMCs. Receptor source: a man between 35 and 55 years old in good health and CMV-seropositive.

The rearrangement joins TRBV25-1 to TRBJ2-2; 14 nucleotides line up with TRBD2. Germline V gives CDR1 MGHDK, CDR2 SYGVNS. The CDR3 is 18 residues long. The junction had 12 bases not matched to a gene; V was cut back by 6 bases and J by 6 bases. The DNA of the CDR3 is TGTGCCAGCAGCGGGACTAGCGGGAGAAGAATCGTCGCCGGGGAGCTGTTTTTT. It translates to CASSGTSGRRIVAGELFF.

The chain couples TRBV13 to TRBJ2-7; 7 bases fit TRBD1. This CDR3 is built from 13 residues. Unmatched junction bases numbered 6, after V lost 5 bases and J lost 5 bases. Per the germline V gene, CDR1 is PRHDT and CDR2 is FYEKMQ (reference sequence). CDR3 in amino acids: CASSTPDRDEQYF. The DNA of the CDR3 is TGTGCCAGCAGCACCCCCGACAGGGACGAGCAGTACTTC. The full variable domain, in which reference TRBV13 and TRBJ2-7 provide the parts outside the CDR3, is AAGVIQSPRHLIKEKRETATLKCYPIPRHDTVYWYQQGPGQDPQFLISFYEKMQSDKGSIPDRFSAQQFSDYHSELNMSSLELGDSALYFCASSTPDRDEQYFGPGTRLTVT.

The rearrangement uses TRBV11-3 and TRBJ2-3, with 16 positions matching TRBD2. This CDR3 has 17 residues. Germline V gene data show CDR1 as SGHNT and CDR2 as YENEEA. V dropped 11 bases and J dropped 3; count of bases not matched to a gene: 11. The CDR3 DNA reads TGTGCCCCGCGTGGGACTAGCGGGAGGGTTTTTACAGATACGCAGTATTTT. As protein: CAPRGTSGRVFTDTQYF.

The J gene is TRBJ1-3, the V gene TRBV2, with 9 bases that match TRBD1. The CDR3 spans 15 residues. Per germline, CDR1 SNHLY and CDR2 FYNNEI. Trimming cost V 6 bases and J 9 bases; bases outside gene matches: 12. CDR3 loop: CASSPQGQGQATIYF. The CDR3 region has the DNA TGTGCCAGCAGCCCACAAGGACAGGGGCAGGCCACCATATATTTT.

The chain has TRBV28 and TRBJ2-1; 9 nucleotides match TRBD2. Trimming took 7 bases from V and 0 from J; bases not matched to a gene: 7. Germline V gene lookup returns CDR1 MDHEN and CDR2 SYDVKM. The CDR3 is made up of 16 amino acids. This chain's CDR3 is CASILSGSLSYNEQFF. CDR3 DNA sequence: TGTGCCAGCATTCTTAGCGGGAGTCTCTCCTACAATGAGCAGTTCTTC.